The 16 T cell receptor beta chains in this list originate from one sample, sequenced in a study of technical replicates of blood from four donors. Some clones are missing from TCRdb's copy, which holds only in-frame ones; the method was immunoSEQ multiplex PCR. The sample consists of 85,000 to 100,000 clones, around 95% of them appearing once. The sequenced sample consisted of T cells isolated from PBMCs. These receptor sequences come from a human donor in good health.

The rearrangement joins TRBV9 to TRBJ2-1, with 7 bases aligning to TRBD1. This CDR3 region has 15 residues. V lost 1 base to trimming and J lost 4 bases; unmatched junction nucleotides: 5. CDR1 is SGDLS and CDR2 is YYNGEE in the germline V gene. The CDR3 is CASSVKQGPYNEQFF. CDR3 DNA sequence: TGTGCCAGCAGCGTAAAACAGGGGCCTTACAATGAGCAGTTCTTC. The full variable domain, its missing parts supplied by reference TRBV9 and TRBJ2-1, is DSGVTQTPKHLITATGQRVTLRCSPRSGDLSVYWYQQSLDQGLQFLIQYYNGEERAKGNILERFSAQQFPDLHSELNLSSLELGDSALYFCASSVKQGPYNEQFFGPGTRLTVL.

This chain links TRBV7-2 with TRBJ2-3; the match to TRBD2 covers 11 bases. The germline V gene has CDR1 SGHTA and CDR2 FQGNSA. V gave up 2 bases and J gave up 5 bases; unmatched junction bases: 6. The length of the CDR3 is 16 residues. CDR3 loop: CASSLHSGGAIDTQYF. The CDR3 coding sequence is TGTGCCAGCAGCTTACATAGCGGGGGGGCCATAGATACGCAGTATTTT.

This sequence joins TRBV28 and TRBJ2-7; 14 bases are shared with TRBD2. In germline, CDR1 is MDHEN, CDR2 SYDVKM. The length of the CDR3 is 16 residues. After removal of 5 bases from V and 7 bases from J, the junction contained 10 bases not matched to a gene. The CDR3 sequence: CASSPFGLAGGWEQYF. The CDR3 DNA follows: TGTGCCAGCAGTCCCTTCGGACTAGCGGGAGGCTGGGAGCAGTACTTC.

The chain couples TRBV7-9 to TRBJ1-2; 7 nucleotides line up with TRBD1. The germline gives CDR1 SEHNR, CDR2 FQNEAQ (reference sequence). J lost 8 bases, V lost 6 bases, and 9 bases had no gene match. The length of the CDR3 is 13 residues. CDR3 in DNA: TGTGCCAGCAGGCTAGAGGACAGGCAGGGCTACACCTTC. It specifies CASRLEDRQGYTF.

The rearrangement links TRBV5-1 to TRBJ1-1; unclear D gene. V shed 6 bases and J shed 0 bases, with 12 bases lying between them. Germline V gene data show CDR1 as SGHRS and CDR2 as YFSETQ. This CDR3 has 14 amino acids. The CDR3 protein is CASKGVGVNTEAFF. CDR3 bases: TGCGCCAGCAAGGGAGTAGGCGTGAACACTGAAGCTTTCTTT. Drawing the rest from reference TRBV5-1 and TRBJ1-1, the complete variable domain is KAGVTQTPRYLIKTRGQQVTLSCSPISGHRSVSWYQQTPGQGLQFLFEYFSETQRNKGNFPGRFSGRQFSNSRSEMNVSTLELGDSALYLCASKGVGVNTEAFFGQGTRLTVV.

The chain couples TRBV4-1 to TRBJ1-2; tentative D call: TRBD1 (5 bases). Trimming took 1 base from V and 4 from J, leaving 10 bases between them. CDR1 MGHRA and CDR2 YSYEKL come from the germline V gene. This CDR3 has 14 amino acids. The CDR3 sequence: CASSQVGGSYGYTF. The DNA for the CDR3 is TGCGCCAGCAGCCAAGTGGGGGGATCCTATGGCTACACCTTC.

J is TRBJ2-7 and V is TRBV18; 10 bases are shared with TRBD1. Per the germline V gene, CDR1 is KGHSH and CDR2 is LQKENI. The CDR3 runs 13 residues. V lost 6 bases and J lost 6; bases outside the gene matches: 5. The CDR3 protein is CASSTGQGSEQYF. CDR3 bases: TGTGCCAGCTCGACGGGACAGGGGTCCGAGCAGTACTTC.

CDR3: CAANPGLASNNEQFF. DNA of the CDR3: TGTGCCGCAAATCCGGGACTAGCGTCTAACAATGAGCAGTTCTTC. The V call is TRBV10-3, the J call TRBJ2-1; 10 bases fit TRBD2. Germline assignment: CDR1 ENHRY and CDR2 SYGVKD. This CDR3 spans 15 amino acids. The V segment lost 11 bases and the J segment 5 bases; nucleotides outside the gene matches: 12.

About this clone itself: The junction differs from germline at one of its ends, possibly a read error. The chain recombines TRBV6-5 with TRBJ2-5, with TRBD1 matching over 8 bases. Germline assignment: CDR1 MNHEY and CDR2 SVGAGI. CDR3 size: 15 residues. Here the CDR3 reads CASSFRPGQAILLHF. The CDR3 DNA reads TGTGCCAGCAGTTTCCGTCCGGGACAGGCGATTCTTTTACACTTC.

The chain carries TRBV29-1 and TRBJ1-2; 8 bases fit TRBD1. This CDR3 has 14 amino acids. The ends lost 6 bases at V and 4 bases at J; junction bases unmatched: 10. Germline V CDR1 and CDR2: SQVTM, ANQGSEA. The CDR3 DNA reads as TGCAGCGTAGTGACAGGGGAAGCATTCTATGGCTACACCTTC. It is translated as CSVVTGEAFYGYTF.

The chain carries TRBV28 and TRBJ1-1, with no clear D. CDR3 length: 12 amino acids. V dropped 2 bases and J dropped 4 bases, with 5 bases sitting between them. CDR1 MDHEN and CDR2 SYDVKM come from the germline V gene. The CDR3 region is CASSLPGTEAFF. In nucleotides, the CDR3 is TGTGCCAGCAGTTTACCGGGCACTGAAGCTTTCTTT.

A few counts support this clone. This chain links TRBV10-1 with TRBJ2-7; D may be TRBD1 (6 bases). This CDR3 is built from 13 residues. Germline loops: CDR1 WNHNN, CDR2 SYGVQD (reference sequence). The V and J ends lost 3 bases and 2 bases respectively, with 8 bases between them. The CDR3 bases are TGCGCCAGCAGTGAACAGGGAACCTACGAGCAGTACTTC. Its protein product is CASSEQGTYEQYF.

This rearrangement joins TRBV27 to TRBJ1-2; a weak D match, TRBD1 (6 bases). The CDR3 length is 16 residues. Trimming shortened V by 3 bases and J by 0 bases, and 14 bases separated the two germline ends. Germline CDR1 MNHEY, CDR2 SMNVEV (reference sequence). This CDR3 reads CASSFADSEANYGYTF. CDR3 nucleotide sequence: TGTGCCAGCAGTTTCGCGGACAGCGAAGCTAACTATGGCTACACCTTC.

The chain is built from TRBV4-2 and TRBJ2-3; D is unresolved. V was trimmed by 4 bases and J by 5 bases, leaving 4 bases between them. The CDR3 contains 11 residues. Germline V gene data show CDR1 as LGHNA and CDR2 as YNFKEQ. In DNA, the CDR3 is TGTGCCAGCAGCCTCCTAGATACGCAGTATTTT. Its protein is CASSLLDTQYF.

The genes are TRBV7-8 and TRBJ2-7, with 7 bases identical to TRBD2. Germline assignment: CDR1 SGHVS and CDR2 FQNEAQ. The CDR3 sequence is 16 residues long. After removal of 5 bases from V and 5 bases from J, the junction contained 15 bases not matched to a gene. CDR3 region: CASSLRLAGVADEQYF. CDR3 DNA sequence: TGTGCCAGCAGCCTTCGACTAGCCGGGGTGGCCGACGAGCAGTACTTC.

The chain recombines TRBV5-4 with TRBJ2-2; 11 nucleotides line up with TRBD1. V shed 2 bases, J shed 11 bases, and the junction held 8 bases outside the gene matches. Germline V CDR1 and CDR2: SGHNT, YYREEE (reference sequence). The CDR3 spans 15 residues. CDR3 region: CASSFWGGTGGELFF. The CDR3 coding sequence is TGTGCCAGCAGCTTCTGGGGGGGGACAGGGGGAGAGCTGTTTTTT.